This T cell receptor beta chain originates from a study of cytomegalovirus exposure and HLA in healthy donors. Study outcomes and limitations: There were several of the most significant clusters that appeared linked to common viral pathogens in a later analysis. Whilst most TCR sequences proved rare, a subset of public TCRs occurred across many donors.

Germline V gene lookup returns CDR1 SGHTA and CDR2 FQGNSA. The junction had 2 bases not matched to a gene; V was cut back by 3 bases and J by 2 bases. This CDR3 is built from 14 residues. In regard to this clone: The antigen is unknown.

Each donor was nominally healthy when sampled (though unrecorded immune exposures were likely). The study ran its PCR with 60 Vbeta and 13 Jbeta primers. TCRdb keeps only in-frame clones here, not all; method: immunoSEQ multiplex PCR. The repertoire holds over 90,000 clones, with around 61% as singletons. The V call is TRBV7-2, the J call TRBJ1-2; 8 bases are a match to TRBD1. The specimen was PBMCs. This TCR derives from a woman aged 45 to 65 in good health and CMV-seronegative. The CDR3 nucleotides read TGTGCCAGCAGCTTGCGACAGGGGAACTATGGCTACACCTTC. Protein product: CASSLRQGNYGYTF.